This TCR beta chain derives from a study of control samples from healthy donors and cancer patients. Some clones are missing from TCRdb's copy, which holds only in-frame ones; the method was immunoSEQ multiplex PCR. The sample yields just under 75,000 clones, roughly nine tenths seen once. This CDR3 has 18 residues. V gave up 0 bases and J gave up 2 bases; unmatched junction bases: 10. CDR1 and CDR2 from the germline V gene are MGHRA and YSYEKL. The clonotype was recovered from a woman between 45 and 65 years old in good health. The chain carries TRBV4-1 and TRBJ2-3, with 8 bases that match TRBD2. The sample taken for sequencing was blood. CDR3 nucleotides: TGCGCCAGCAGCCAAGAGGGTACGGGGACTAGACTCACAGATACGCAGTATTTT. It encodes CASSQEGTGTRLTDTQYF.